The 13 T cell receptor beta chains in this list originate from one sample, sequenced in a study of control samples from healthy donors and cancer patients. Sequencing was performed with immunoSEQ multiplex PCR; in TCRdb, only in-frame clones are kept and a portion is missing. The sample has about 120,000 clones; about 91% are singletons. The sample consisted of blood. The receptor source for this set is a man between 40 and 49 years old in good health.

The chain links TRBV28 to TRBJ1-6, with a weak D call TRBD1 (5 bases). Between the trimmed V and J ends, which lost 7 bases and 6 bases, there was a span of 19 bases. The CDR3 is made up of 16 amino acids. Germline CDR1 is MDHEN and CDR2 is SYDVKM. In nucleotides, the CDR3 is TGTGCCAGCAATAACCAGCCCGGGACGATTAATTCACCCCTCCACTTT. It is translated as CASNNQPGTINSPLHF.

The V and J genes are TRBV7-6 and TRBJ1-2; D might be TRBD1 (6 bases). The V and J ends lost 4 bases and 6 bases respectively, with 21 bases between them. The CDR3 has 16 amino acids. The germline V gene encodes CDR1 SGHVS and CDR2 FNYEAQ. The CDR3, as DNA: TGTGCCAGCAGCTCCCTGGGGGCCAGGGGAACCAATGGCTACACCTTC. It specifies CASSSLGARGTNGYTF.

Worth noting for this clone: The CDR3 does not end in the conserved phenylalanine or tryptophan, so this is likely a read error. It is unclear where the CDR3 begins or ends on the DNA, so no DNA is shown, and the CDR3 is as TCRdb lists it. The V call is TRBV2, the J call TRBJ2-4; the table's D call TRBD1 went unverified against the DNA. With termini counted, the CDR3 has 12 amino acids. CDR1 is SNHLY, CDR2 FYNNEI, per germline. The CDR3 sequence: CASSGVPGTPHL.

This sequence joins TRBV10-3 and TRBJ2-1, with 9 bases lining up with TRBD2. CDR1 and CDR2 (germline): ENHRY, SYGVKD. The CDR3 runs to 15 residues. The ends lost 4 bases at V and 6 bases at J; junction bases unmatched: 7. Here the CDR3 DNA reads TGTGCCATCAGTGCCTTTAGCGGGGGACTCAATGAGCAGTTCTTC. It is translated as CAISAFSGGLNEQFF.

The count of this clone is one. V and J are TRBV5-1 and TRBJ2-3, with 9 bases fitting TRBD2. CDR3 length: 16 residues. The junction had 6 bases not matched to a gene; V was cut back by 0 bases and J by 4 bases. From germline, CDR1 is SGHRS and CDR2 YFSETQ. CDR3 residues: CASSLVQRGASDTQYF. The CDR3 DNA reads TGCGCCAGCAGCTTGGTACAGCGGGGGGCCTCAGATACGCAGTATTTT.

The genes are TRBV12-3 or TRBV12-4 and TRBJ1-1; no definite D call. V was clipped by 10 bases and J by 0 bases, with 12 bases between them. The CDR3 spans 13 residues. The CDR3 coding sequence is TGTGCCACCGCCGAGGGAATGAACACTGAAGCTTTCTTT. This encodes CATAEGMNTEAFF.

J is TRBJ1-2 and V is TRBV27; D perhaps matches TRBD1 (5 bases). Germline assignment: CDR1 MNHEY and CDR2 SMNVEV (reference sequence). Deletions cut 4 bases from V and 7 bases from J, with 16 bases between. CDR3 size: 14 residues. The CDR3, as DNA: TGTGCCAGCAGTTCCGGGACGGACCTCCGTGGCTACACCTTC. Translated: CASSSGTDLRGYTF.

This chain connects TRBV9 to TRBJ2-2, with a weak D call TRBD2 (6 bases). Deletions cut 3 bases from V and 11 bases from J, with 17 bases between. Germline V gene lookup returns CDR1 SGDLS and CDR2 YYNGEE. This CDR3 has 14 amino acids. This chain's CDR3 is CASSAGTALRELFF. For the CDR3, the DNA is TGTGCCAGCAGCGCAGGGACTGCCTTGCGTGAGCTGTTTTTT.

The genes are TRBV30 and TRBJ2-2; 8 bases are a match to TRBD2. The V gene end was trimmed by 4 bases and the J gene end by 5 bases; junction bases not matched to a gene: 6. CDR1 and CDR2 (germline): GTSNPN, SVGIG (reference sequence). The CDR3 length is 14 residues. This CDR3 reads CAWKGRGGTGELFF. As DNA, the CDR3 is TGTGCCTGGAAGGGCCGGGGGGGAACCGGGGAGCTGTTTTTT.

In DNA form, the CDR3 reads TGTGCCAGCATCGGCGCCCAGGGACAGGGGGCGCGGTATGGCTACACCTTC. It encodes CASIGAQGQGARYGYTF. The chain joins TRBV2 to TRBJ1-2; TRBD1 aligns across 12 bases. J was trimmed by 5 bases and V by 7 bases; bases with no gene match: 14. CDR1 is SNHLY, CDR2 FYNNEI, per germline. CDR3 length: 17 residues. The full variable domain, in which reference TRBV2 and TRBJ1-2 provide the parts outside the CDR3, is EPEVTQTPSHQVTQMGQEVILRCVPISNHLYFYWYRQILGQKVEFLVSFYNNEISEKSEIFDDQFSVERPDGSNFTLKIRSTKLEDSAMYFCASIGAQGQGARYGYTFGSGTRLTVV.

This clone was seen a single time. This chain connects TRBV7-2 to TRBJ1-4; a weak D match, TRBD1 (5 bases). The CDR3 runs 15 residues. Germline V CDR1 and CDR2: SGHTA, FQGNSA. The V and J ends lost 5 bases and 0 bases respectively, with 10 bases between them. In DNA form, the CDR3 reads TGTGCCAGCAGCCCGTCACAGGCAACTAATGAAAAACTGTTTTTT. Translation: CASSPSQATNEKLFF.

V is TRBV29-1 and J is TRBJ1-1; D not certain. Germline V gene data show CDR1 as SQVTM and CDR2 as ANQGSEA. Trimming pared 7 bases from V and 4 bases from J, leaving 13 bases between. The CDR3 contains 12 residues. The CDR3 nucleotides are TGCAGCGGGAGGGCGCCGGGCACTGAAGCTTTCTTT. This translates into CSGRAPGTEAFF.

Turning to this clone: The junction shows a germline mismatch at one end, possibly a read error. V and J are TRBV24-1 and TRBJ2-7; D might be TRBD1 or TRBD2, each matching 6 bases. The V gene's germline CDR1 is KGHDR and CDR2 SFDVKD. This CDR3 comprises 13 residues. In nucleotides, the CDR3 is TGTGCCACCGGTGAGGGGGGCGTTCACGAGCAGTACTTC. This sequence encodes CATGEGGVHEQYF.